Shown below are 26 T cell receptor beta chains from a single sample sequenced in a study of identifying expanded T cells in peripheral blood. Here immunoSEQ multiplex PCR was the method, and the copy in TCRdb shows in-frame clones only, minus some. This repertoire shows 100,000 to 150,000 clones, over 65% found once; its top ten account for 3.3%. The specimen sequenced was blood. The receptors come from a person between 18 and 75 years old in good health.

A note on this clone: The same CDR3 is also encoded by other DNA sequences in this sample. V usage is TRBV7-2 and J usage is TRBJ1-1; D gene unclear. Germline CDR1 and CDR2: SGHTA and FQGNSA. CDR3 size: 12 residues. Trimming shortened V by 3 bases and J by 2 bases, and 4 bases separated the two germline ends. The CDR3 DNA reads as TGTGCCAGCAGCTTCCTAAACACTGAAGCTTTCTTT. Amino acid sequence: CASSFLNTEAFF.

This clone was picked up a small number of times. The chain uses TRBV14 and TRBJ1-1, with no clear D. The germline V and J ends were trimmed by 1 base and 1 base, with 10 bases remaining between them. The CDR3 extends over 15 amino acids. Germline assignment: CDR1 SGHDN and CDR2 FVKESK. CDR3 bases: TGTGCCAGCAGCCAAGGAAGGCAGTCGAACACTGAAGCTTTCTTT. Translating gives CASSQGRQSNTEAFF.

Worth noting for this clone: Other DNA sequences within the sample encode an identical CDR3. The chain links TRBV18 to TRBJ1-1; D ambiguous. V was trimmed by 3 bases and J by 0 bases, leaving 5 bases between them. This CDR3 has 13 amino acids. The germline CDR1 and CDR2 sequences are KGHSH and LQKENI. The CDR3 loop reads CASSPPVNTEAFF. DNA for the CDR3: TGTGCCAGCTCACCGCCGGTGAACACTGAAGCTTTCTTT. Filled out from reference TRBV18 and TRBJ1-1, the complete variable domain reads NAGVMQNPRHLVRRRGQEARLRCSPMKGHSHVYWYRQLPEEGLKFMVYLQKENIIDESGMPKERFSAEFPKEGPSILRIQQVVRGDSAAYFCASSPPVNTEAFFGQGTRLTVV.

As to this clone: A read error may produce the germline difference seen at one junction end. The chain joins TRBV2 to TRBJ1-2, with 7 bases aligning to TRBD1. CDR3 length equals 13 residues. Looked up from germline, CDR1 is SNHLY and CDR2 is FYNNEI. CDR3 amino acids: CANSGQEIYGYTF. The CDR3 bases are TGTGCCAACAGTGGACAGGAGATTTATGGCTACACCTTC. Full variable domain (outside the CDR3, taken from reference TRBV2 and TRBJ1-2): EPEVTQTPSHQVTQMGQEVILRCVPISNHLYFYWYRQILGQKVEFLVSFYNNEISEKSEIFDDQFSVERPDGSNFTLKIRSTKLEDSAMYFCANSGQEIYGYTFGSGTRLTVV.

The CDR3 bases are TGCGCCAGCAGCTTGTCAGGGGACGAGCAGTACTTC. It specifies CASSLSGDEQYF. The chain uses TRBV5-1 and TRBJ2-7, with D possibly matching TRBD1 (6 bases). Germline V gives CDR1 SGHRS, CDR2 YFSETQ. The CDR3 contains 12 residues. Deletions cut 1 base from V and 5 bases from J, with 7 bases between.

With respect to this clone: Because the CDR3 is missing its conserved closing phenylalanine or tryptophan, this is likely a read error. No DNA is shown, since the ends of the CDR3 on it are uncertain; the CDR3 is the one TCRdb lists. The V and J genes are TRBV6-1 and TRBJ2-7; TRBD2, the D gene given by the table, was not confirmed from the DNA. The CDR3 spans 10 residues, counting both ends. Germline V lookup: CDR1 MNHNS, CDR2 SASEGT. The CDR3 spells CARGLAGGPP.

The chain uses TRBV29-1 and TRBJ1-2; D is unresolved. This CDR3 has 17 residues. Germline CDR1 reads SQVTM; CDR2 reads ANQGSEA. V was clipped by 3 bases and J by 2 bases, with 22 bases between them. CDR3 nucleotides: TGCAGCGTTGAGGGGTACGAGGCAGCGACTAGAAACTATGGCTACACCTTC. Translation: CSVEGYEAATRNYGYTF.

This rearrangement joins TRBV6-5 to TRBJ1-5; D perhaps matches TRBD1 (6 bases). Deletions cut 6 bases from V and 2 bases from J, with 11 bases between. The CDR3 contains 14 residues. Germline lookup yields CDR1 MNHEY and CDR2 SVGAGI. CDR3 DNA: TGTGCCAGCAGCCAGGGGTTCGGCAATCAGCCCCAGCATTTT. Residues: CASSQGFGNQPQHF.

The genes are TRBV19 and TRBJ2-1; D gene uncertain. The CDR3 contains 12 residues. The germline gives CDR1 LNHDA, CDR2 SQIVND (reference sequence). V shed 11 bases and J shed 6 bases, with 14 bases lying between them. CDR3 DNA: TGTGCCTCAGACTCTGCTGGCAATGAGCAGTTCTTC. Its protein product is CASDSAGNEQFF. Together with reference TRBV19 and TRBJ2-1, the CDR3 gives the full variable domain: DGGITQSPKYLFRKEGQNVTLSCEQNLNHDAMYWYRQDPGQGLRLIYYSQIVNDFQKGDIAEGYSVSREKKESFPLTVTSAQKNPTAFYLCASDSAGNEQFFGPGTRLTVL.

This clone was counted once. The CDR3 spells CASSHGTHTEAFF. Written as DNA, the CDR3 is TGTGCCAGCAGCCACGGTACCCACACTGAAGCTTTCTTT. The rearrangement links TRBV11-3 to TRBJ1-1; unclear D gene. Germline V gene lookup returns CDR1 SGHNT and CDR2 YENEEA. The CDR3 is 13 residues long. Trimming pared 5 bases from V and 3 bases from J, leaving 10 bases between.

This chain joins TRBV5-1 and TRBJ1-2, with 7 bases fitting TRBD1. Trimming took 5 bases from V and 1 from J; bases not matched to a gene: 8. Germline lookup yields CDR1 SGHRS and CDR2 YFSETQ. The CDR3 consists of 15 residues. The CDR3 sequence: CASRSRRGNNYGYTF. As DNA, the CDR3 is TGCGCCAGCAGATCACGCAGGGGGAATAACTATGGCTACACCTTC.

Here the CDR3 reads CASSPQGRNTEAFF. CDR3 DNA: TGTGCCAGCAGCCCACAGGGCCGGAACACTGAAGCTTTCTTT. The chain has TRBV7-9 and TRBJ1-1, with TRBD1 as a possible D gene (6 bases). The V gene lost 5 bases and the J gene lost 1 base, with 11 bases spanning the gap. Germline CDR1 reads SEHNR; CDR2 reads FQNEAQ (reference sequence). CDR3 size: 14 residues.

The chain joins TRBV11-3 to TRBJ1-3; no definite D call. The germline V and J ends were trimmed by 4 bases and 3 bases, with 13 bases remaining between them. This CDR3 spans 15 amino acids. CDR1 and CDR2 (germline): SGHNT, YENEEA. In DNA, the CDR3 is TGTGCCAGCAGCTCGGATTATCTCGGTGGAAACACCATATATTTT. This gives the protein CASSSDYLGGNTIYF.

The chain recombines TRBV27 with TRBJ1-5; unclear D gene. Germline V CDR1 and CDR2: MNHEY, SMNVEV (reference sequence). V was pared by 7 bases and J by 7 bases, with 11 bases between. CDR3 size: 12 residues. The CDR3 is CASTSYGQPQHF. For the CDR3, the DNA is TGTGCCAGCACCAGTTACGGCCAGCCCCAGCATTTT.

The CDR3 reads CASREGSGGELFF. Here the CDR3 DNA reads TGTGCCAGCAGAGAGGGATCGGGCGGGGAGCTGTTTTTT. This chain uses TRBV9 with TRBJ2-2; TRBD2 is a possible D gene (5 bases). CDR3 size: 13 residues. Deletions cut 5 bases from V and 7 bases from J, with 12 bases between. Germline lookup yields CDR1 SGDLS and CDR2 YYNGEE.

V usage is TRBV27 and J usage is TRBJ1-2; TRBD1 matches at 12 bases. Germline V CDR1 and CDR2: MNHEY, SMNVEV (reference sequence). This CDR3 spans 15 amino acids. J was trimmed by 4 bases and V by 1 base; bases with no gene match: 1. The CDR3 is CASSLLGQGAYGYTF. CDR3 nucleotides: TGTGCCAGCAGTTTATTGGGACAGGGGGCCTATGGCTACACCTTC.

The gene calls are TRBV11-2 and TRBJ2-3; 11 bases map to TRBD2. The junction had 3 bases not matched to a gene; V was cut back by 5 bases and J by 5 bases. The germline CDR1 and CDR2 sequences are SGHAT and FQNNGV. The CDR3 has 14 amino acids. Written as DNA, the CDR3 is TGTGCCAGCAGCCCCGGGACTAGCGGAGATACGCAGTATTTT. This gives the protein CASSPGTSGDTQYF.

In DNA form, the CDR3 reads TGTGCCAGCTCACCACCCGACCGGGCCGGAACTGAAGCTTTCTTT. The encoded protein is CASSPPDRAGTEAFF. This sequence joins TRBV18 and TRBJ1-1; D is undetermined. CDR3 length equals 15 residues. In germline, CDR1 is KGHSH, CDR2 LQKENI. Trimming took off 0 bases at V and 5 bases at J, with 13 bases between the two ends.

The V gene is TRBV18, the J gene TRBJ2-7; D unclear. Trimming took off 6 bases at V and 2 bases at J, with 14 bases between the two ends. The germline V gene encodes CDR1 KGHSH and CDR2 LQKENI. The CDR3 is 14 amino acids. The CDR3 coding sequence is TGTGCCAGCTCGCTTTTAGGACCGACCTACGAGCAGTACTTC. Translating gives CASSLLGPTYEQYF.

The CDR3 DNA is TGTGCCAGCAGTTTCACCGGACCCCGAAGATCCGGGGAGCTGTTTTTT. Translating it yields CASSFTGPRRSGELFF. V is TRBV7-3 and J is TRBJ2-2; no definite D call. CDR3 size: 16 residues. CDR1 and CDR2 from the germline V gene are SGHTA and FQGTGA. Trimming cost V 6 bases and J 6 bases, with 20 bases left between them.

The CDR3, as DNA: TGTGCCAGCAGCGAATACCGGGACAGGGTCAGGGAGCAGTACTTC. Translated: CASSEYRDRVREQYF. The rearrangement links TRBV7-2 to TRBJ2-7; 9 nucleotides match TRBD1. J gave up 7 bases and V 5 bases, and 12 bases lay outside the gene matches. The CDR3 is made up of 15 amino acids. The germline CDR1 and CDR2 sequences are SGHTA and FQGNSA.

This chain uses TRBV19 with TRBJ2-6; D remains ambiguous. The germline V and J ends were trimmed by 7 bases and 2 bases, with 9 bases remaining between them. The CDR3 is 14 amino acids. CDR1 and CDR2 from the germline V gene are LNHDA and SQIVND (reference sequence). The CDR3 here is CASTQGAGANVLTF. As DNA, the CDR3 is TGTGCCAGTACCCAAGGCGCTGGGGCCAACGTCCTGACTTTC.

This clone has more than one count but fewer than ten. This sequence joins TRBV18 and TRBJ2-2, with 7 bases aligning to TRBD1. This CDR3 comprises 15 residues. The ends lost 3 bases at V and 1 base at J; junction bases unmatched: 2. Germline V gene sequence: CDR1 KGHSH, CDR2 LQKENI. The CDR3 region has the DNA TGTGCCAGCTCACCTTGGACAGGGAACACCGGGGAGCTGTTTTTT. Encoded protein: CASSPWTGNTGELFF.

The chain links TRBV27 to TRBJ1-4, with TRBD1 matching 9 bases. Germline lookup yields CDR1 MNHEY and CDR2 SMNVEV (reference sequence). The CDR3 is made up of 15 amino acids. J gave up 8 bases and V 3 bases, and 7 bases lay outside the gene matches. Written as DNA, the CDR3 is TGTGCCAGCAGTTTTGTGGGACAGGGAGGCGAAAAACTGTTTTTT. Translation: CASSFVGQGGEKLFF.

The rearrangement links TRBV28 to TRBJ2-3, with 8 positions matching TRBD2. Germline values: CDR1 MDHEN, CDR2 SYDVKM. The V and J ends lost 4 bases and 10 bases, in that order; junction bases with no gene match: 13. This CDR3 has 15 residues. The CDR3 sequence: CASSSGSGGTSAQYF. The CDR3, as DNA: TGTGCCAGCAGTTCCGGCAGCGGGGGCACCTCCGCGCAGTATTTT.

This chain joins TRBV5-6 and TRBJ1-2, with no clear D. Trimming took 4 bases from V and 2 from J, leaving 12 bases between them. This CDR3 region has 14 residues. Germline CDR1 is SGHDT and CDR2 is YYEEEE. The CDR3 region has the DNA TGTGCCAGCAGCGGGGTCCATCCCAACTATGGCTACACCTTC. Its protein is CASSGVHPNYGYTF.